This passage covers 18 T cell receptor beta chains from one sample sequenced in a study of tumor and adjacent non-tumor tissue in lung cancer (dated 2018 in TCRdb). The protocol used for the library was multiplex PCR. Instrument used: Illumina HiSeq 2500. TCRbeta libraries were constructed through three rounds of nested PCR with primers (Table S4) according to protocols adapted from ARM-PCR. The public sequencing data were trimmed at Q25 with fastp and processed into clonotypes with MiXCR by TCRdb, which kept only in-frame beta chains. Identical CDR3 proteins give one entry, which carries the most common genes and DNA. Within this sample are over 100,000 distinct CDR3 sequences, with about 61% of them counted one time only. The ten most abundant clones make up roughly 19% of the sample. RNA was extracted from bulk unsorted tissue and checked for quality with a NanoDrop ND-1000 and an Agilent 2100. Normal lung samples were distant non-tumor tissue taken more than 3 cm from the tumor edge.

Sequenced: distant non-tumor lung tissue. These receptors were collected from a man aged 55 to 70 with non-small cell lung cancer.

In regard to this clonotype: The junction differs from germline at one of its ends, possibly a read error. The chain employs TRBV29-1 and TRBJ1-1; D not resolved. The CDR3 loop spans 14 amino acids. CDR1 is SQVTM, CDR2 ANQGSEA, per germline. DNA of the CDR3: TGCAGCGTTGAGAAGAGGGAGACTAACACCGAAGCTTTCTTT. It specifies CSVEKRETNTEAFF.

In regard to this clonotype: One end of the junction varies from germline; a read error may be responsible. This sequence joins TRBV6-5 and TRBJ1-1; 7 nucleotides agree with TRBD1. The CDR3 has 13 residues. The V gene's germline CDR1 is MNHEY and CDR2 SVGAGI. The CDR3 loop is CASSYDRDTEASF. The CDR3 DNA is TGTGCCAGCAGTTACGACAGGGATACCGAAGCTTCCTTT.

The rearrangement joins TRBV5-1 to TRBJ1-3; D uncertain. The ends were cut back, 0 bases at V and 0 bases at J, with 4 bases in the middle. There are 14 residues in the CDR3. The germline gives CDR1 SGHRS, CDR2 YFSETQ. As DNA, the CDR3 is TGCGCCAGCAGCTTGGAGGGCTCTGGAAACACCATATATTTT. Translated, it gives CASSLEGSGNTIYF.

This clonotype was seen many times. The gene calls are TRBV12-3 or TRBV12-4 and TRBJ2-3; TRBD1 is a possible D gene (6 bases). The CDR3 spans 14 residues. Trimming took 5 bases from V and 0 from J, leaving 9 bases between them. The CDR3 DNA reads as TGTGCCAGCAGTCGGGACACAAGCACAGATACGCAGTATTTT. Its translation is CASSRDTSTDTQYF.

Notes on this clonotype: At one of its ends the junction is not consistent with the germline gene, which may arise from a read error. This chain joins TRBV20-1 and TRBJ1-5; D is possibly TRBD1 (6 bases). In germline, CDR1 is DFQATT, CDR2 SNEGSKA (reference sequence). The CDR3 covers 13 residues. The CDR3, as DNA: TGCAGTGCTAGGGGGGACACCAATCAGCTCCAGCATTTT. This sequence encodes CSARGDTNQLQHF.

The V call is TRBV7-9, the J call TRBJ2-5; D might be TRBD1 (5 bases). V was shortened by 8 bases and J by 1 base, with 17 bases between the two germline ends. The germline CDR1 and CDR2 sequences are SEHNR and FQNEAQ (reference sequence). This CDR3 spans 15 amino acids. In DNA, the CDR3 is TGTGCCAGCGCCCCAATAGGACAAACCCAAGAGACCCAGTACTTC. Translated, it gives CASAPIGQTQETQYF.

This clonotype turned up a few times. The V and J genes are TRBV7-2 and TRBJ2-3; D is perhaps TRBD1 (5 bases). Germline V gives CDR1 SGHTA, CDR2 FQGNSA. The CDR3 spans 14 residues. Trimming took off 6 bases at V and 1 base at J, with 11 bases between the two ends. The CDR3 region is CASSPDMGTDTQYF. The CDR3 DNA reads TGTGCCAGCAGTCCGGACATGGGCACAGATACGCAGTATTTT.

Comments on this clonotype: Sequence at one end of the junction differs from germline and may be a read error. The V call is TRBV11-2, the J call TRBJ2-7; tentatively, D is TRBD1 (6 bases). From germline, CDR1 is SGHAT and CDR2 FQNNGV. The CDR3 extends over 16 amino acids. The CDR3: CSSSLGGRTEGDKHYF. In DNA form, the CDR3 reads TGTTCCAGCAGCTTAGGAGGTCGGACTGAAGGGGACAAGCATTATTTC.

Comments on this clonotype: The missing conserved phenylalanine or tryptophan at the end of this CDR3 makes a read error likely. The chain recombines TRBV11-3 with TRBJ2-2; D gene ambiguous. CDR1 SGHNT and CDR2 YENEEA come from the germline V gene. The CDR3 has 15 amino acids. The CDR3 here is CAGSLSGIGTGELFS. The CDR3 DNA is TGTGCCGGCAGCTTATCTGGGATTGGCACCGGGGAGCTGTTTTCT.

V gene TRBV6-5 combines with J gene TRBJ2-7, with D unresolved. Trimming shortened V by 0 bases and J by 5 bases, and 11 bases separated the two germline ends. This CDR3 has 14 amino acids. In germline, CDR1 is MNHEY, CDR2 SVGAGI. The CDR3 loop reads CASSYSFSSHEQYF. As DNA, the CDR3 is TGTGCCAGCAGTTACTCGTTTTCCTCACACGAGCAGTACTTC.

On this clonotype itself: Given the absence of the conserved phenylalanine or tryptophan at the CDR3 end, a read error is likely. Because the CDR3's place on the DNA is in doubt, the DNA is left out and the CDR3 is given as listed by TCRdb. The V gene is TRBV11-2, the J gene TRBJ2-1; the DNA was not used to check the table's D call, TRBD1. The CDR3 length equals 15 residues, ends included. CDR1 and CDR2 (germline): SGHAT, FQNNGV. The CDR3 spells CASSNDPTGDNEQFV.

This clonotype was observed a few times. V usage is TRBV29-1 and J usage is TRBJ2-7; 9 positions match TRBD1. Germline V gene lookup returns CDR1 SQVTM and CDR2 ANQGSEA. This CDR3 has 15 amino acids. DNA of the CDR3: TGCAGTGTTCTTGGGCCGGGACAGGGACTCCACAAGCAGTACTTC. It yields the protein CSVLGPGQGLHKQYF.

In its sample, this clonotype was seen a few times. The conserved phenylalanine or tryptophan normally closing the CDR3 is absent here, so this likely arose from a read error. Because the CDR3's place on the DNA is in doubt, the DNA is left out and the CDR3 is given as listed by TCRdb. The V gene is TRBV11-1, the J gene TRBJ2-2; the table assigns TRBD1, which was not confirmed against the DNA. The CDR3 has 15 residues if both end residues are counted. Germline V gives CDR1 SGHAT, CDR2 FQDESV (reference sequence). The CDR3 reads CASSSGDVNTGELFL.

This chain uses TRBV20-1 with TRBJ2-1; 13 bases match TRBD2. Germline values: CDR1 DFQATT, CDR2 SNEGSKA (reference sequence). The CDR3 runs 13 residues. In nucleotides, the CDR3 is TGCAGAGGACTAGCGGGGGTGGTCTATGGGCAGTTCTTC. Its translation: CRGLAGVVYGQFF.

This clonotype was seen repeatedly, ten times or more. Sequence at one end of the junction differs from germline and may be a read error. This chain links TRBV6-5 with TRBJ2-7; 7 bases match TRBD1. The germline gives CDR1 MNHEY, CDR2 SVGAGI. The CDR3 is made up of 15 amino acids. The DNA of the CDR3 is TGTGTCAGCAGCCCCGAGGGACAGTACAACTACGAGCAGTACTTC. Encoded protein: CVSSPEGQYNYEQYF.

Only a few counts were recorded for this clonotype. At one boundary the junction diverges from the germline segment, which might be a read error. This sequence joins TRBV5-1 and TRBJ2-2; 7 bases are a match to TRBD1. This CDR3 spans 15 amino acids. In germline, CDR1 is SGHRS, CDR2 YFSETQ. The CDR3 sequence: CANSQSTGATGELFF. The CDR3 DNA sequence: TGCGCCAACAGCCAATCAACAGGGGCCACCGGGGAGCTGTTTTTT.

This clonotype was recorded at least ten times. The CDR3 nucleotides read TGTGCCTGGAGTGCCGCCGGGACATATTATGGCTACACCTTC. This encodes CAWSAAGTYYGYTF. This chain links TRBV30 with TRBJ1-2; the D gene is possibly TRBD1 (6 bases). V shed 1 base and J shed 5 bases, with 14 bases lying between them. CDR1 is GTSNPN and CDR2 is SVGIG in the germline V gene (reference sequence). The CDR3 extends over 14 amino acids.

The chain joins TRBV12-3 or TRBV12-4 to TRBJ2-5, with a weak D call TRBD2 (5 bases). This CDR3 is built from 13 residues. V lost 3 bases, J lost 7 bases, and 12 bases lay in between. The CDR3 reads CASSFWQAGTQYF. For the CDR3, the DNA is TGTGCCAGCAGTTTTTGGCAGGCGGGGACCCAGTACTTC.